Here is one T cell receptor beta chain with its context. What it binds is not known. The source of the sample is a study of beta chain features in type 1 diabetes. The overall study: The study found patients and healthy donors alike in age, gender and cell yields.

Isolated RNA was reverse transcribed in full, so expressed TCRB transcripts were sequenced. Repertoires were generated with immunoSEQ multiplex PCR, while TCRdb's copy carries only in-frame clones and drops some. Of 250,000 to 300,000 clones detected, approximately 15% appear once; the ten largest clones hold approximately 0.015%. Study findings and constraints: All four CD4+ subsets of Type 1 diabetes patients contained TCRB CDR3s that were moderately but significantly shorter. Any role of HLA type in TCRB rearrangement remained unresolved here. In the patient group, naive, central memory and Treg TCRB repertoires seemed more alike than in the healthy donor group.

The CDR3 consists of 19 residues. The J segment lost 1 base and the V segment lost 4 bases, leaving 13 bases of the junction unmatched. Germline CDR1 is SEHNR and CDR2 is FQNEAQ (reference sequence). By way of CD45RO/CCR7/CD25/CD127/CD95/CD27, the CD4+ regulatory, stem cell-like memory, central memory and naive cells were sorted. The chain is built from TRBV7-9 and TRBJ1-2, with TRBD1 identical over 12 bases. This TCR came from a man in his thirties or forties with type 1 diabetes. The sample taken for sequencing was naive CD4+ T cells from blood. This CDR3 is CASSSRTGTGGPNNYGYTF. In DNA, the CDR3 is TGTGCCAGCAGCTCACGAACCGGGACAGGGGGCCCCAATAACTATGGCTACACCTTC.